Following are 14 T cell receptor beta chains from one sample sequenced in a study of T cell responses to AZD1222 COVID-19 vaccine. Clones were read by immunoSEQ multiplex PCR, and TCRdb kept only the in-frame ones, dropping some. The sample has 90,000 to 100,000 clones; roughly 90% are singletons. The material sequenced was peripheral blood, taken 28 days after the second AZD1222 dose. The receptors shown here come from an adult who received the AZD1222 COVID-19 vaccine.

The CDR3 DNA follows: TGTGCCACCAGCAGAGGTGGACCTGGAAACACCATATATTTT. Protein: CATSRGGPGNTIYF. The chain carries TRBV15 and TRBJ1-3; no clear D gene. This CDR3 has 14 residues. V lost 1 base to trimming and J lost 2 bases, with 6 bases between them. Germline-derived CDR1 and CDR2 are LNHNV and YYDKDF (reference sequence).

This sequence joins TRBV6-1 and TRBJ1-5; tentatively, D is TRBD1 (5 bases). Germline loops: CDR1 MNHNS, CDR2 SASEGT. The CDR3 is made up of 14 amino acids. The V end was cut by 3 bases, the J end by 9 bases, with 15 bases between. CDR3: CASSDTGVSLPQHF. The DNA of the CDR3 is TGTGCCAGCAGTGATACAGGAGTAAGTTTGCCCCAGCATTTT.

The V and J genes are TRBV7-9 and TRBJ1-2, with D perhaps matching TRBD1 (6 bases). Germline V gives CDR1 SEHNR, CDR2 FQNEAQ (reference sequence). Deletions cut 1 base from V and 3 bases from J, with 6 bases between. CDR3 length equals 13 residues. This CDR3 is CASSLEGDYGYTF. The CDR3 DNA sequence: TGTGCCAGCAGCTTAGAGGGGGACTATGGCTACACCTTC.

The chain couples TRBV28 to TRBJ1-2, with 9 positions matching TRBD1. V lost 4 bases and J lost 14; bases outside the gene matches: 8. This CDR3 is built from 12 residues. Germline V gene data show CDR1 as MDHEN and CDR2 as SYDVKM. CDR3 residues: CASSSLDRGSTF. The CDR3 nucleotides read TGTGCCAGCAGTTCTTTGGACAGGGGCTCGACCTTC.

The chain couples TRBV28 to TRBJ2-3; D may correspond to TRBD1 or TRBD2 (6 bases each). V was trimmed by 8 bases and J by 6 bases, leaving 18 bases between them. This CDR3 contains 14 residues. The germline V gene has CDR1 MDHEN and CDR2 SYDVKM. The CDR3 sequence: CASGPGGQTDTQYF. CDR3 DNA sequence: TGTGCCAGCGGGCCCGGGGGCCAGACTGATACGCAGTATTTT.

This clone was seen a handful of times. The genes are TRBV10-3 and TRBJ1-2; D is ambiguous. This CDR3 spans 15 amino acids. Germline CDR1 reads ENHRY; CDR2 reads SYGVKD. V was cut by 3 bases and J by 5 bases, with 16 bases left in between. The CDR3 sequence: CAISDSNIFGYGYTF. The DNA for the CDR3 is TGTGCCATCAGTGATTCGAACATATTTGGGTATGGCTACACCTTC.

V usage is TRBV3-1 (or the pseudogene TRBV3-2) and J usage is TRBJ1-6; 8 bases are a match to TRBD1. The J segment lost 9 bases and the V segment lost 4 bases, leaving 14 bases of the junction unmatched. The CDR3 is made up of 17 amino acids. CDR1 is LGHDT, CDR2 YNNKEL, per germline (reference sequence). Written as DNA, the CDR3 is TGTGCCAGCAGCCCCTCCCAGGGCAGGGGGCATACTTCACCCCTCCACTTT. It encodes CASSPSQGRGHTSPLHF.

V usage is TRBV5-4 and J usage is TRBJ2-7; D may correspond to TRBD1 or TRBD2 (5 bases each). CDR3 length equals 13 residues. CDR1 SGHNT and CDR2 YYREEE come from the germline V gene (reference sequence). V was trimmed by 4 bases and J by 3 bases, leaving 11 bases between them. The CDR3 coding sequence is TGTGCCAGCAGCATAGGGACGATCTACGAGCAGTACTTC. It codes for CASSIGTIYEQYF.

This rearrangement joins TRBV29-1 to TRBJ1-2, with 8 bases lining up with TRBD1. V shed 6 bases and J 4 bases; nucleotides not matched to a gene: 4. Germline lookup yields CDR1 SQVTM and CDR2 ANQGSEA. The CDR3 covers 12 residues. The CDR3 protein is CSVVGQGYGYTF. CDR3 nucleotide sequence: TGCAGCGTAGTTGGACAGGGCTATGGCTACACCTTC.

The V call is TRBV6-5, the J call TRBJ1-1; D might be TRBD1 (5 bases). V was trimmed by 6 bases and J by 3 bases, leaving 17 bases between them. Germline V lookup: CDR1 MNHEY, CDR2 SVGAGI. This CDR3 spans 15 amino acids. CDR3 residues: CASRGRGRPDTEAFF. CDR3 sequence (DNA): TGTGCCAGCAGGGGTAGGGGTCGGCCCGACACTGAAGCTTTCTTT.

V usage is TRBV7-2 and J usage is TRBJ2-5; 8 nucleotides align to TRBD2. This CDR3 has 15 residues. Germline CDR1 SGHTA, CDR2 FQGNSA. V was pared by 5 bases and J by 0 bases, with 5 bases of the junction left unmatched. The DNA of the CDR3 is TGTGCCAGCAGCCCAACTAGCGGCAACCAAGAGACCCAGTACTTC. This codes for CASSPTSGNQETQYF.

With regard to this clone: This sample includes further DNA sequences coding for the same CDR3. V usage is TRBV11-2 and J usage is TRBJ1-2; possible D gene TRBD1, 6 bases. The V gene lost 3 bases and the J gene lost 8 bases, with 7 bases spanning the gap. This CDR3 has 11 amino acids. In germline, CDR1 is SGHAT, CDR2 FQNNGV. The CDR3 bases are TGTGCCAGCAGCTTGGGGGGCGGCTACACCTTC. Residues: CASSLGGGYTF. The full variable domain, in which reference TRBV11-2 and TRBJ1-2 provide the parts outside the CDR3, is EAGVAQSPRYKIIEKRQSVAFWCNPISGHATLYWYQQILGQGPKLLIQFQNNGVVDDSQLPKDRFSAERLKGVDSTLKIQPAKLEDSAVYLCASSLGGGYTFGSGTRLTVV.

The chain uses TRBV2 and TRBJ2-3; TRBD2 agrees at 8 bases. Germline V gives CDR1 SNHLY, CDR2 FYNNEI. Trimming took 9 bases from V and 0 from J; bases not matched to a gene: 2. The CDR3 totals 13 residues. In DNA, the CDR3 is TGTGCCAGACGACTAGCGAGCACAGATACGCAGTATTTT. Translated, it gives CARRLASTDTQYF.

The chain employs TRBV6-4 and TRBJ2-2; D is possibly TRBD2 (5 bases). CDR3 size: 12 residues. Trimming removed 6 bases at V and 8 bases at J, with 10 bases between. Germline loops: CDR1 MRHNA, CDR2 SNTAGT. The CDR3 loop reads CASRKSGGELFF. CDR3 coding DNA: TGTGCCAGCAGGAAGTCGGGAGGGGAGCTGTTTTTT.